This TCR beta chain appears in the sequencing data of a study of metastatic and nonmetastatic thyroid tumors (dated by TCRdb to 2019 to 2021). Background for the entire study: For patients with malignant and with benign thyroid disease, the researchers compared repertoires between peripheral blood samples and tumor or nodule tissue samples. On the study overall, not on this receptor specifically: TCR beta diversity was reported as significantly higher in malignant tumors than in benign nodules, in both blood and tumor samples.

This clone has more than one count but fewer than ten. This receptor's antigen is unknown. No quality values exist for individual bases; no much larger clone is one base distant. The CDR3 measures 14 amino acids from cysteine to phenylalanine. The retained sequence is limited to the CDR3, 42 bases, with the frame set at the first base. Per the germline V gene, MRHNA is the CDR1 and SNTAGT is the CDR2. Cut back by 5 bases and 7 bases, the V and J ends lie 12 bases apart. To prepare the library, PCR was applied. Sequencer: Illumina HiSeq 4000. High-throughput sequencing was used to profile the TCR beta-chain CDR3 region of each patient. Regarding the original processing steps: CDR3 differences across clinicopathological groups were used to build a classifier for discriminating distant-metastatic papillary thyroid cancer patients. The Shannon index was used to assess repertoire diversity, and the Morisita-Horn index was used to assess tumor-blood repertoire similarity. In-frame beta chains were kept once TCRdb had trimmed the public reads at Q25 with fastp and called clones with MiXCR. These V and J calls derive from TCRdb rather than the authors' analysis. Within this sample are about 20,000 clones, with around 33% of them counted one time only. The ten largest clones capture approximately 30% of the sample.

No treatment had been received by any patient before thyroid surgery. Patient clinical samples collected from the early 2010s to the late 2010s were retrospectively analysed using T-cell receptor beta sequencing. The V and J segments used are TRBV6-4 and TRBJ1-6; the D gene lacks a confident call. The TCR was taken from a female donor with papillary thyroid cancer or a benign thyroid nodule (not recorded which). Some clones in this sample may be carry-over from other donors' samples. The sequenced sample was tumor tissue. The CDR3 region reads CASSYMEGNSPLHF. At the DNA level, the sequence is TGTGCCAGCAGTTACATGGAGGGAAATTCACCCCTCCACTTT.